The 31 T cell receptor beta chains below were found in one sample sequenced in a study of blood T cell repertoires in COVID-19. The assay was immunoSEQ multiplex PCR, and TCRdb's table has in-frame clones only and misses some. The repertoire holds approximately 46,000 clones, about 84% seen once, with roughly 14% in the top ten. The sequenced sample was peripheral blood. All receptors derive from a human donor in a cohort sampled during active COVID-19.

The gene calls are TRBV13 and TRBJ1-2, with a weak D call TRBD1 (5 bases). This CDR3 has 14 amino acids. From germline, CDR1 is PRHDT and CDR2 FYEKMQ (reference sequence). The V gene lost 5 bases and the J gene lost 0 bases, with 10 bases spanning the gap. CDR3 amino acids: CASSTDTTNYGYTF. In DNA, the CDR3 is TGTGCCAGCAGCACGGACACCACTAACTATGGCTACACCTTC.

The CDR3 loop is CASSLGLAGGTQYF. The CDR3 nucleotides are TGCGCCAGCAGCTTGGGTCTAGCGGGGGGGACCCAGTACTTC. The V gene is TRBV5-1, the J gene TRBJ2-5; TRBD2 agrees at 11 bases. V was clipped by 0 bases and J by 7 bases; unmatched bases: 2. The germline V gene has CDR1 SGHRS and CDR2 YFSETQ. The CDR3 has 14 residues.

This sequence joins TRBV2 and TRBJ1-3; D not certain. V was trimmed by 5 bases and J by 3 bases, leaving 8 bases between them. Germline V gives CDR1 SNHLY, CDR2 FYNNEI. This CDR3 is 13 amino acids long. The CDR3 protein is CASSSGFGNTIYF. CDR3 in DNA: TGTGCCAGCAGTTCCGGGTTTGGAAACACCATATATTTT.

The chain links TRBV2 to TRBJ2-7; TRBD2 matches at 9 bases. J lost 1 base, V lost 4 bases, and 5 bases had no gene match. The CDR3 runs 15 residues. Germline V CDR1 and CDR2: SNHLY, FYNNEI. CDR3 protein: CASSVLAGVSYEQYF. The CDR3 nucleotides are TGTGCCAGCAGTGTATTAGCGGGAGTGTCCTACGAGCAGTACTTC.

This chain links TRBV5-6 with TRBJ2-1; D is possibly TRBD1 (6 bases). Germline V lookup: CDR1 SGHDT, CDR2 YYEEEE. The V end was cut by 0 bases, the J end by 9 bases, with 10 bases between. CDR3 size: 13 residues. The CDR3 spells CASSLGRGGEQFF. CDR3 DNA: TGTGCCAGCAGCTTGGGCAGGGGTGGTGAGCAGTTCTTC.

The chain couples TRBV10-3 to TRBJ1-1; the match to TRBD1 covers 7 bases. The J segment lost 6 bases and the V segment lost 4 bases, leaving 8 bases of the junction unmatched. There are 14 residues in the CDR3. Per the germline V gene, CDR1 is ENHRY and CDR2 is SYGVKD. The CDR3 spells CAISVGQVGAEAFF. CDR3 DNA sequence: TGTGCCATCAGTGTCGGACAGGTTGGGGCTGAAGCTTTCTTT.

This CDR3 reads CASSLAGEGEPLHF. The CDR3 region has the DNA TGCGCCAGCAGCTTGGCCGGCGAAGGGGAACCCCTCCACTTT. This chain uses TRBV5-1 with TRBJ1-6, with D maybe TRBD1 (5 bases). CDR3 length: 14 amino acids. Germline V gene lookup returns CDR1 SGHRS and CDR2 YFSETQ. V lost 0 bases to trimming and J lost 12 bases, with 13 bases between them. Complete variable domain (other parts from reference TRBV5-1 and TRBJ1-6): KAGVTQTPRYLIKTRGQQVTLSCSPISGHRSVSWYQQTPGQGLQFLFEYFSETQRNKGNFPGRFSGRQFSNSRSEMNVSTLELGDSALYLCASSLAGEGEPLHFGNGTRLTVT.

This clone was counted once. The chain uses TRBV19 and TRBJ2-5; 12 positions agree with TRBD2. The trim removed 1 base at V and 3 bases at J, leaving 3 bases unmatched. The CDR3 is made up of 16 amino acids. The germline gives CDR1 LNHDA, CDR2 SQIVND (reference sequence). CDR3 amino acids: CASSIVTSGGEETQYF. As DNA, the CDR3 is TGTGCCAGTAGTATAGTGACTAGCGGGGGTGAAGAGACCCAGTACTTC.

This clone has more than one count but fewer than ten. J is TRBJ1-2 and V is TRBV7-9, with TRBD1 identical over 10 bases. The CDR3 totals 15 residues. V was pared by 4 bases and J by 4 bases, with 6 bases of the junction left unmatched. Germline V gene sequence: CDR1 SEHNR, CDR2 FQNEAQ (reference sequence). CDR3 sequence (DNA): TGTGCCAGCAGCTCGACAGGGGGCCGGGGCTATGGCTACACCTTC. The encoded protein is CASSSTGGRGYGYTF.

The chain carries TRBV19 and TRBJ2-6; 7 bases match TRBD1. Germline lookup yields CDR1 LNHDA and CDR2 SQIVND (reference sequence). This CDR3 spans 15 amino acids. With V trimmed by 2 bases and J by 2 bases, 0 bases remained unmatched. DNA for the CDR3: TGTGCCAGTAGTATAACAGGGGCTGGGGCCAACGTCCTGACTTTC. It encodes CASSITGAGANVLTF.

The chain employs TRBV7-9 and TRBJ1-1; 8 nucleotides match TRBD1. The trim removed 5 bases at V and 10 bases at J, leaving 15 bases unmatched. This CDR3 comprises 15 residues. CDR1 is SEHNR, CDR2 FQNEAQ, per germline (reference sequence). CDR3 residues: CASSPPGGAREIAFF. The CDR3, as DNA: TGTGCCAGCAGCCCACCAGGGGGCGCCCGGGAAATAGCTTTCTTT. Full variable domain (rest looked up from reference TRBV7-9 and TRBJ1-1): DTGVSQNPRHKITKRGQNVTFRCDPISEHNRLYWYRQTLGQGPEFLTYFQNEAQLEKSRLLSDRFSAERPKGSFSTLEIQRTEQGDSAMYLCASSPPGGAREIAFFGQGTRLTVV.

The rearrangement links TRBV7-3 to TRBJ1-2; D is unclear. The V gene's germline CDR1 is SGHTA and CDR2 FQGTGA. This CDR3 is built from 14 residues. The V and J ends lost 0 bases and 1 base respectively, with 6 bases between them. In nucleotides, the CDR3 is TGTGCCAGCAGCTTAACGGGCAGTAACTATGGCTACACCTTC. This codes for CASSLTGSNYGYTF. The whole variable domain, filled in from reference TRBV7-3 and TRBJ1-2, reads GAGVSQTPSNKVTEKGKYVELRCDPISGHTALYWYRQSLGQGPEFLIYFQGTGAADDSGLPNDRFFAVRPEGSVSTLKIQRTERGDSAVYLCASSLTGSNYGYTFGSGTRLTVV.

This clone has only a few counts. Here the CDR3 reads CAWSRDNDQPQHF. The CDR3 bases are TGTGCCTGGTCCCGGGACAACGATCAGCCCCAGCATTTT. This chain joins TRBV30 and TRBJ1-5, with a tentative D call TRBD1 (6 bases). The ends were cut back, 5 bases at V and 5 bases at J, with 13 bases in the middle. The CDR3 is 13 residues long. Germline CDR1 and CDR2: GTSNPN and SVGIG (reference sequence).

V and J are TRBV6-5 and TRBJ1-2; the D gene is possibly TRBD1 (6 bases). Germline V lookup: CDR1 MNHEY, CDR2 SVGAGI. This CDR3 comprises 14 residues. The ends were cut back, 6 bases at V and 4 bases at J, with 15 bases in the middle. CDR3 protein: CASSRMGGAYGYTF. The DNA of the CDR3 is TGTGCCAGCAGCAGGATGGGGGGGGCCTATGGCTACACCTTC.

The chain carries TRBV5-1 and TRBJ1-4; 12 bases line up with TRBD1. CDR1 is SGHRS and CDR2 is YFSETQ in the germline V gene. The CDR3 consists of 16 residues. The trim removed 4 bases at V and 7 bases at J, leaving 8 bases unmatched. The CDR3 coding sequence is TGCGCCAGCAGCGCCGGGACAGGGGGCGAGACTGAAAAACTGTTTTTT. Encoded protein: CASSAGTGGETEKLFF.

The V and J genes are TRBV6-5 and TRBJ1-2; 7 bases align to TRBD1. V lost 6 bases and J lost 2; bases outside the gene matches: 9. Germline-derived CDR1 and CDR2 are MNHEY and SVGAGI. The CDR3 loop spans 15 amino acids. This CDR3 is CASRVPGQQNYGYTF. CDR3 nucleotide sequence: TGTGCCAGCAGGGTTCCGGGACAGCAAAACTATGGCTACACCTTC.

This chain joins TRBV7-8 and TRBJ1-2, with 10 bases lining up with TRBD1. Trimming at V came to 4 bases and at J to 2 bases, leaving 10 bases not matched to a gene. Germline V gene data show CDR1 as SGHVS and CDR2 as FQNEAQ. The CDR3 covers 17 residues. The CDR3 here is CASSSGKDRGRNYGYTF. In DNA, the CDR3 is TGTGCCAGCAGCTCGGGAAAAGACAGGGGGCGGAACTATGGCTACACCTTC. The whole variable domain, remainder taken from reference TRBV7-8 and TRBJ1-2, is GAGVSQSPRYKVAKRGQDVALRCDPISGHVSLFWYQQALGQGPEFLTYFQNEAQLDKSGLPSDRFFAERPEGSVSTLKIQRTQQEDSAVYLCASSSGKDRGRNYGYTFGSGTRLTVV.

The rearrangement uses TRBV6-5 and TRBJ1-1; D may be TRBD1 (5 bases). V dropped 5 bases and J dropped 1 base, with 8 bases sitting between them. Looked up from germline, CDR1 is MNHEY and CDR2 is SVGAGI. This CDR3 spans 13 amino acids. The CDR3 sequence: CASSRDRNTEAFF. As DNA, the CDR3 is TGTGCCAGCAGTAGAGACAGGAACACTGAAGCTTTCTTT.

The rearrangement uses TRBV5-6 and TRBJ2-5; D is possibly TRBD2 (5 bases). The CDR3 is 12 amino acids. The V end lost 4 bases, the J end lost 7 bases, and 11 bases lay between the germline ends. Germline loops: CDR1 SGHDT, CDR2 YYEEEE. CDR3: CASSPGFGTQYF. As DNA, the CDR3 is TGTGCCAGCAGCCCGGGGTTCGGGACCCAGTACTTC.

This chain joins TRBV12-5 and TRBJ2-3, with D possibly matching TRBD2 (7 bases). Trimming took off 2 bases at V and 1 base at J, with 13 bases between the two ends. CDR3 size: 16 residues. The V gene's germline CDR1 is LGHNT and CDR2 FRNRAP. CDR3 loop: CASGLFGGGRTDTQYF. The CDR3 DNA reads TGTGCTAGTGGTTTGTTTGGGGGGGGCCGCACAGATACGCAGTATTTT.

The V and J genes are TRBV7-2 and TRBJ2-5; D is ambiguous. Germline V gene lookup returns CDR1 SGHTA and CDR2 FQGNSA. This CDR3 has 13 residues. V was clipped by 3 bases and J by 3 bases, with 8 bases between them. The CDR3 nucleotides are TGTGCCAGCAGCTTTGATCTAGAAGAGACCCAGTACTTC. This sequence encodes CASSFDLEETQYF.

DNA for the CDR3: TGTGCCAGCAGCTTGGGACAGGGTAGAGCCAAAAACATTCAGTACTTC. Its translation is CASSLGQGRAKNIQYF. This rearrangement joins TRBV5-6 to TRBJ2-4; TRBD1 agrees at 7 bases. This CDR3 contains 16 residues. CDR1 and CDR2 (germline): SGHDT, YYEEEE. V lost 0 bases and J lost 0; bases outside the gene matches: 3.

The CDR3 nucleotides read TGTGCCAGCAGCTACGGGGGGAACACAGATACGCAGTATTTT. Translating gives CASSYGGNTDTQYF. The chain combines TRBV7-3 with TRBJ2-3; 7 bases match TRBD2. CDR3 length equals 14 residues. V gave up 4 bases and J gave up 2 bases; unmatched junction bases: 3. Germline V gene sequence: CDR1 SGHTA, CDR2 FQGTGA. The full variable domain, rest sourced from reference TRBV7-3 and TRBJ2-3, is GAGVSQTPSNKVTEKGKYVELRCDPISGHTALYWYRQSLGQGPEFLIYFQGTGAADDSGLPNDRFFAVRPEGSVSTLKIQRTERGDSAVYLCASSYGGNTDTQYFGPGTRLTVL.

This chain connects TRBV5-4 to TRBJ1-1; 9 bases line up with TRBD1. After removal of 4 bases from V and 3 bases from J, the junction contained 4 bases not matched to a gene. CDR1 is SGHNT, CDR2 YYREEE, per germline (reference sequence). The CDR3 is 14 amino acids. Here the CDR3 reads CASSADRGDTEAFF. The CDR3 region has the DNA TGTGCCAGCAGCGCCGACAGGGGGGACACTGAAGCTTTCTTT.

This sequence joins TRBV6-2 or TRBV6-3 and TRBJ2-7, with D maybe TRBD1 (6 bases). Trimming cost V 3 bases and J 1 base, with 19 bases left between them. This CDR3 comprises 17 residues. Germline V gives CDR1 MNHEY, CDR2 SVGEGT. The CDR3 DNA reads TGTGCCAGCAGTTATCAAAATTCGGGCAGGGGATCCTACGAGCAGTACTTC. It yields the protein CASSYQNSGRGSYEQYF.

This rearrangement joins TRBV11-1 to TRBJ1-3; D call uncertain. V gave up 4 bases and J gave up 0 bases, with 7 bases separating them. The CDR3 is 14 amino acids. Germline V gene sequence: CDR1 SGHAT, CDR2 FQDESV (reference sequence). The CDR3 sequence is CASSYNVSGNTIYF. Written as DNA, the CDR3 is TGTGCCAGCAGCTACAATGTCTCTGGAAACACCATATATTTT.

This clone was seen more than once but under ten times. The chain links TRBV18 to TRBJ2-5, with TRBD2 identical over 7 bases. The V segment lost 3 bases and the J segment 1 base; nucleotides outside the gene matches: 5. CDR3 length equals 15 residues. Germline CDR1 reads KGHSH; CDR2 reads LQKENI. The CDR3, as DNA: TGTGCCAGCTCACCGCGGGGACTAACCCAAGAGACCCAGTACTTC. This encodes CASSPRGLTQETQYF.

The chain combines TRBV19 with TRBJ1-5; maybe TRBD1 (5 bases). Per germline, CDR1 LNHDA and CDR2 SQIVND (reference sequence). There are 15 residues in the CDR3. With 7 bases removed from V and 2 bases from J, the gap between germline ends came to 15 bases. CDR3 nucleotides: TGTGCCAGTAACACCCTTGGGGGGGGCAATCAGCCCCAGCATTTT. Its protein product is CASNTLGGGNQPQHF.

This clone has only a few counts. J is TRBJ2-7 and V is TRBV11-3, with TRBD2 identical over 8 bases. The CDR3 is 14 residues long. The ends lost 5 bases at V and 1 base at J; junction bases unmatched: 4. Germline CDR1 and CDR2: SGHNT and YENEEA. The CDR3 reads CASSPGGISYEQYF. The CDR3 coding sequence is TGTGCCAGCAGCCCGGGGGGGATTTCCTACGAGCAGTACTTC.

The CDR3 protein is CASRERSGYLFF. For the CDR3, the DNA is TGTGCCAGCAGAGAGAGGTCAGGGTATTTGTTCTTC. The chain is built from TRBV7-9 and TRBJ2-1, with D perhaps TRBD1 (5 bases). Germline V gene data show CDR1 as SEHNR and CDR2 as FQNEAQ (reference sequence). V lost 6 bases, J lost 15 bases, and 18 bases lay in between. The CDR3 has 12 amino acids.

V and J are TRBV9 and TRBJ2-5; 8 bases agree with TRBD1. The CDR3 has 16 amino acids. Germline V gives CDR1 SGDLS, CDR2 YYNGEE. V dropped 1 base and J dropped 1; count of bases not matched to a gene: 6. The CDR3 loop reads CASSVHLTGGQETQYF. Here the CDR3 DNA reads TGTGCCAGCAGCGTACACTTAACAGGGGGCCAAGAGACCCAGTACTTC.